What follows are 21 T cell receptor beta chains derived from one specimen sequenced in a study of blood T cell repertoires in COVID-19. The table came from immunoSEQ multiplex PCR; TCRdb's copy has only in-frame clones and leaves some out. In the table there are 150,000 or so clones, around 84% of which are singletons. The source material was peripheral blood. These receptors came from a man aged 55 to 70 with active or convalescent COVID-19.

V and J are TRBV18 and TRBJ2-5; tentatively, D is TRBD1 (6 bases). The CDR3 is 14 residues long. V lost 8 bases, J lost 1 base, and 14 bases lay in between. The V gene's germline CDR1 is KGHSH and CDR2 LQKENI. Here the CDR3 DNA reads TGTGCCAGCAAGGACAGAACGAGCCAAGAGACCCAGTACTTC. This gives the protein CASKDRTSQETQYF.

The rearrangement joins TRBV13 to TRBJ2-3, with TRBD1 identical over 8 bases. V lost 5 bases, J lost 5 bases, and 6 bases stayed unmatched. CDR1 and CDR2 (germline): PRHDT, FYEKMQ (reference sequence). This CDR3 has 14 amino acids. The DNA of the CDR3 is TGTGCCAGCAGCCACCGACAGGGGAGAGATACGCAGTATTTT. This gives the protein CASSHRQGRDTQYF.

V is TRBV7-3 and J is TRBJ2-7; TRBD1 agrees at 8 bases. Per germline, CDR1 SGHTA and CDR2 FQGTGA. This CDR3 spans 14 amino acids. The ends lost 3 bases at V and 7 bases at J; junction bases unmatched: 8. The CDR3 DNA reads TGTGCCAGCAGCTTCGGTCAGGGGGCTAGGGAGCAGTACTTC. It translates to CASSFGQGAREQYF.

The V call is TRBV9, the J call TRBJ1-4; no reliable D call. Germline values: CDR1 SGDLS, CDR2 YYNGEE. The CDR3 covers 13 residues. V dropped 2 bases and J dropped 7 bases, with 9 bases sitting between them. The CDR3 is CASSVSGTEKLFF. The CDR3 bases are TGTGCCAGCAGCGTGAGTGGTACTGAAAAACTGTTTTTT.

The chain uses TRBV19 and TRBJ1-1, with a possible D match to TRBD1 (5 bases). Germline V lookup: CDR1 LNHDA, CDR2 SQIVND (reference sequence). Trimming took off 5 bases at V and 4 bases at J, with 11 bases between the two ends. The CDR3 spans 13 residues. The CDR3: CASSRRGLTEAFF. For the CDR3, the DNA is TGTGCCAGTAGTCGCCGGGGACTCACTGAAGCTTTCTTT.

The CDR3 is CASIPLSATNYSYEQYF. The CDR3 DNA sequence: TGTGCCAGCATCCCTCTATCGGCCACGAACTACTCCTACGAGCAGTACTTC. The V gene is TRBV7-9, the J gene TRBJ2-7; no reliable D call. The V and J ends lost 7 bases and 0 bases respectively, with 22 bases between them. The CDR3 sequence is 17 residues long. Germline assignment: CDR1 SEHNR and CDR2 FQNEAQ (reference sequence). The whole variable domain, filled in from reference TRBV7-9 and TRBJ2-7, reads DTGVSQNPRHKITKRGQNVTFRCDPISEHNRLYWYRQTLGQGPEFLTYFQNEAQLEKSRLLSDRFSAERPKGSFSTLEIQRTEQGDSAMYLCASIPLSATNYSYEQYFGPGTRLTVT.

The chain joins TRBV3-1 (or the pseudogene TRBV3-2) to TRBJ2-7; 7 bases fit TRBD2. The trim removed 4 bases at V and 1 base at J, leaving 7 bases unmatched. CDR3 length: 15 amino acids. Germline assignment: CDR1 LGHDT and CDR2 YNNKEL (reference sequence). CDR3 amino acids: CASSRGSGGSYEQYF. DNA for the CDR3: TGTGCCAGCAGCCGGGGGTCGGGGGGTTCCTACGAGCAGTACTTC.

V usage is TRBV25-1 and J usage is TRBJ2-5, with D possibly being TRBD2 (6 bases). The CDR3 runs to 14 residues. V was pared by 4 bases and J by 0 bases, with 9 bases between. Germline CDR1 and CDR2: MGHDK and SYGVNS. Here the CDR3 reads CASSARDYQETQYF. The CDR3 DNA is TGTGCCAGCAGTGCCCGGGACTACCAAGAGACCCAGTACTTC.

The chain carries TRBV27 and TRBJ1-2, with 9 bases fitting TRBD1. From germline, CDR1 is MNHEY and CDR2 SMNVEV (reference sequence). The CDR3 covers 15 residues. The ends lost 5 bases at V and 2 bases at J; junction bases unmatched: 6. CDR3 sequence: CASSQLTGGNYGYTF. In DNA form, the CDR3 reads TGTGCCAGCAGTCAACTGACAGGGGGGAACTATGGCTACACCTTC.

This chain uses TRBV9 with TRBJ1-1, with no clear D. Germline V CDR1 and CDR2: SGDLS, YYNGEE. With 0 bases removed from V and 2 bases from J, the gap between germline ends came to 5 bases. There are 13 residues in the CDR3. This CDR3 reads CASSVASNTEAFF. CDR3 sequence (DNA): TGTGCCAGCAGCGTAGCCAGTAACACTGAAGCTTTCTTT.

The rearrangement joins TRBV29-1 to TRBJ2-1; TRBD2 aligns across 12 bases. Looked up from germline, CDR1 is SQVTM and CDR2 is ANQGSEA. The length of the CDR3 is 15 residues. The J segment lost 8 bases and the V segment lost 7 bases, leaving 12 bases of the junction unmatched. The CDR3 here is CSALPRTSGIDEQFF. CDR3 DNA sequence: TGCAGCGCCCTTCCGCGGACTAGCGGGATAGATGAGCAGTTCTTC.

V gene TRBV10-2 combines with J gene TRBJ2-7, with 8 bases lining up with TRBD1. Germline V gene data show CDR1 as WSHSY and CDR2 as SAAADI. The ends lost 4 bases at V and 5 bases at J; junction bases unmatched: 1. CDR3 size: 12 residues. The DNA for the CDR3 is TGCGCCAGCAGTGTACAGGGGGACGAGCAGTACTTC. Its protein product is CASSVQGDEQYF.

This chain connects TRBV30 to TRBJ1-2; no definite D call. This CDR3 has 12 amino acids. CDR1 GTSNPN and CDR2 SVGIG come from the germline V gene (reference sequence). V shed 0 bases and J shed 12 bases, with 14 bases lying between them. The DNA of the CDR3 is TGTGCCTGGAGTGTCCTTTCCTACAGCCACACCTTC. Its translation is CAWSVLSYSHTF.

This chain links TRBV3-1 (or the pseudogene TRBV3-2) with TRBJ2-1; 7 bases agree with TRBD2. V lost 1 base and J lost 8; bases outside the gene matches: 14. CDR1 and CDR2 from the germline V gene are LGHDT and YNNKEL (reference sequence). The CDR3 runs to 17 residues. This CDR3 is CASSQVRTAGVGYEQFF. CDR3 in DNA: TGTGCCAGCAGCCAAGTGAGGACGGCGGGAGTAGGGTATGAGCAGTTCTTC.

The chain has TRBV2 and TRBJ2-7; 13 bases align to TRBD2. V lost 6 bases, J lost 2 bases, and 4 bases stayed unmatched. CDR3 length: 15 amino acids. The V gene's germline CDR1 is SNHLY and CDR2 FYNNEI. The CDR3, as DNA: TGTGCCAGCAGGCCGGGACTAGCGGGAACCTACGAGCAGTACTTC. Translated: CASRPGLAGTYEQYF.

The gene calls are TRBV30 and TRBJ1-1; no definite D call. V dropped 3 bases and J dropped 4 bases, with 9 bases sitting between them. Germline CDR1 reads GTSNPN; CDR2 reads SVGIG (reference sequence). The CDR3 loop spans 12 amino acids. Here the CDR3 reads CAWRPRSTEAFF. Written as DNA, the CDR3 is TGTGCCTGGAGGCCACGGAGCACTGAAGCTTTCTTT.

In its sample, this clone was seen a few times. V gene TRBV18 combines with J gene TRBJ2-7; a possible D gene is TRBD2 (5 bases). The length of the CDR3 is 12 residues. Germline V gives CDR1 KGHSH, CDR2 LQKENI. The V gene lost 3 bases and the J gene lost 4 bases, with 7 bases spanning the gap. DNA of the CDR3: TGTGCCAGCTCACCGCAGCGGTACGAGCAGTACTTC. Its protein is CASSPQRYEQYF.

The chain recombines TRBV2 with TRBJ2-1; 10 bases fit TRBD2. Losses at the gene ends were 3 bases for V and 7 bases for J; bases not matched to a gene: 6. The CDR3 consists of 15 residues. CDR1 is SNHLY and CDR2 is FYNNEI in the germline V gene. The CDR3 DNA follows: TGTGCCAGCAGTGACCACGGACTAGCGGCGAATGAGCAGTTCTTC. Translated: CASSDHGLAANEQFF. Full variable domain (outside the CDR3, taken from reference TRBV2 and TRBJ2-1): EPEVTQTPSHQVTQMGQEVILRCVPISNHLYFYWYRQILGQKVEFLVSFYNNEISEKSEIFDDQFSVERPDGSNFTLKIRSTKLEDSAMYFCASSDHGLAANEQFFGPGTRLTVL.

The chain employs TRBV5-1 and TRBJ1-1; D perhaps matches TRBD1 (6 bases). V shed 5 bases and J shed 2 bases, with 13 bases lying between them. This CDR3 has 14 residues. In germline, CDR1 is SGHRS, CDR2 YFSETQ. The CDR3 protein is CASSTGTLNTEAFF. For the CDR3, the DNA is TGCGCCAGCAGTACCGGGACACTTAACACTGAAGCTTTCTTT.

The chain uses TRBV6-5 and TRBJ2-2; maybe TRBD1 (5 bases). V dropped 7 bases and J dropped 5 bases, with 14 bases sitting between them. Germline V gene lookup returns CDR1 MNHEY and CDR2 SVGAGI. The CDR3 contains 14 residues. The CDR3 is CASTRTKRTGELFF. CDR3 bases: TGTGCCAGCACCCGGACAAAGAGGACCGGGGAGCTGTTTTTT.

The CDR3 protein is CASRQGSDEKLFF. The CDR3 nucleotides are TGTGCCAGTAGACAGGGGTCGGATGAAAAACTGTTTTTT. This chain links TRBV19 with TRBJ1-4; TRBD1 matches at 7 bases. This CDR3 comprises 13 residues. V trimming: 6 bases; J trimming: 6 bases; junction bases outside the gene matches: 4. Germline loops: CDR1 LNHDA, CDR2 SQIVND (reference sequence).